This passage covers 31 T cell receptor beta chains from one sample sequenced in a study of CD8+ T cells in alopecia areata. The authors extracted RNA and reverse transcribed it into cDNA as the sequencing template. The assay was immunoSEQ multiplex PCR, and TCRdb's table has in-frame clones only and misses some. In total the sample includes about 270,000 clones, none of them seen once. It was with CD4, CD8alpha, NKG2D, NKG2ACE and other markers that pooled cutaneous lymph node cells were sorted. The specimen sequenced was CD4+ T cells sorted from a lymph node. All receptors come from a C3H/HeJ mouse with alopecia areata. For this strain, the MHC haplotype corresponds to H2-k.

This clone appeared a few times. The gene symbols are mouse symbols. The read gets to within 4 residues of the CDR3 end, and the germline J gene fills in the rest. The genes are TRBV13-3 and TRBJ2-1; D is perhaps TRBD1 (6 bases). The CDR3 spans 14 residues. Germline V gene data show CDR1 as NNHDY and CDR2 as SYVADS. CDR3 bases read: TGTGCCAGCAGTGAAGAGGGGGTGAGAGCT. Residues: CASSEEGVRA. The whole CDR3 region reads CASSEEGVRAEQFF.

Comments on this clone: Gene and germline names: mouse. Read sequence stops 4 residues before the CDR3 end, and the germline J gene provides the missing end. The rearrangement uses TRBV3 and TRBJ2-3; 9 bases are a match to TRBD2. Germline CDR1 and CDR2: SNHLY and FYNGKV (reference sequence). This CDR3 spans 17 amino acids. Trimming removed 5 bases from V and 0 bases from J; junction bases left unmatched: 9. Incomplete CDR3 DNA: TGTGCCAGCAGCGATACTGGGGGGAAGGATAGTGCAGAA. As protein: CASSDTGGKDSAE. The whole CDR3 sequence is CASSDTGGKDSAETLYF.

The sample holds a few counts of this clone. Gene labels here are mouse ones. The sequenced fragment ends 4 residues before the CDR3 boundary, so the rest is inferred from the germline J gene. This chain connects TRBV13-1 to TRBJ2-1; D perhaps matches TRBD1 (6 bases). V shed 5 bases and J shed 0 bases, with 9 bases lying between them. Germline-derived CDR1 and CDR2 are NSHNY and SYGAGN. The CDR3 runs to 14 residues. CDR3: CASRMDSNYAEQFF. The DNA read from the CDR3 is TGTGCCAGCAGAATGGACAGTAACTATGCT.

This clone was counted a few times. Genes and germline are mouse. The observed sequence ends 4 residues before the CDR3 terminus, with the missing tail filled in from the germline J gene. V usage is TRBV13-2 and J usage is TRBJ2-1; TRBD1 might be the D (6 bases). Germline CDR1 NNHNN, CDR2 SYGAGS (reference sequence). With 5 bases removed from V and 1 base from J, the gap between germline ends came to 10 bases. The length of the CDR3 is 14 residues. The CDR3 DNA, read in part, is TGTGCCAGCGGACACAGGGCAAACTATGCT. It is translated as CASGHRANYA. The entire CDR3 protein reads CASGHRANYAEQFF.

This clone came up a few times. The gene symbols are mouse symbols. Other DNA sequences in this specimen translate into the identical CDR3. The DNA read from the CDR3 is TGTGCCAGCGGTGAGGGGACAGGCTAT. Translation gives CASGEGTGY. The whole CDR3 region reads CASGEGTGYEQYF. J is TRBJ2-7 and V is TRBV13-2, with 8 positions matching TRBD1. From the germline J gene comes the end of the CDR3, since the read stops 4 residues before it. The V and J ends lost 2 bases and 3 bases, in that order; junction bases with no gene match: 1. CDR3 size: 13 residues. Germline V lookup: CDR1 NNHNN, CDR2 SYGAGS (reference sequence).

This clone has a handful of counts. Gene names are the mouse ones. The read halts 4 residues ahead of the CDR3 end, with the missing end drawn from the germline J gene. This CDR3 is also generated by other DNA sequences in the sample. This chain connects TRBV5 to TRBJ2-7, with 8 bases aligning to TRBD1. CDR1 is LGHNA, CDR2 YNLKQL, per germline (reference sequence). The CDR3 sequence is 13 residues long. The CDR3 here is CASSPDRGYEQYF. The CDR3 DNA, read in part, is TGTGCCAGCAGCCCAGACAGGGGTTAT.

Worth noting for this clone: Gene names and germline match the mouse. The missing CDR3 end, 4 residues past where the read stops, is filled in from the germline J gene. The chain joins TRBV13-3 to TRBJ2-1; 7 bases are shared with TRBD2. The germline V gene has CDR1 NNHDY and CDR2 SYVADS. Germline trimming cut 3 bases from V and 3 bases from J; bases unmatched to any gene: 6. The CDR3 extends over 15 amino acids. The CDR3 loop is CASSGNWGTYAEQFF. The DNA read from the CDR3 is TGTGCCAGCAGTGGGAACTGGGGAACCTATGCT.

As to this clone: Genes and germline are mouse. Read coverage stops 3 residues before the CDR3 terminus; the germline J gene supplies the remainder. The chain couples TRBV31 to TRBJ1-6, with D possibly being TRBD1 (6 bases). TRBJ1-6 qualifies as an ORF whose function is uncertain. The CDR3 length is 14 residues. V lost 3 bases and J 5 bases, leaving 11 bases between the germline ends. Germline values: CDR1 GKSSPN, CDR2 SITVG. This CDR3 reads CAWRVGTHNSPLYF. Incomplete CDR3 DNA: TGTGCCTGGAGGGTAGGGACACATAATTCGCCC.

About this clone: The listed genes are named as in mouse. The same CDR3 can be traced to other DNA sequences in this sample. CDR3 DNA (partial): TGCACCTGCAGTGCAGGATTAGGGGGAGGAGCAGAA. Translating gives CTCSAGLGGGAE. The whole CDR3 reads CTCSAGLGGGAETLYF. V usage is TRBV1 and J usage is TRBJ2-3; possibly TRBD1 for D (6 bases). Coverage ceases 4 residues before the CDR3 finishes, and the germline J gene fills in the end. Trimming left V 1 base short and J 3 bases short, with 14 bases between. The germline V gene encodes CDR1 NSQYPW and CDR2 LRSPGD (reference sequence). This CDR3 contains 16 residues.

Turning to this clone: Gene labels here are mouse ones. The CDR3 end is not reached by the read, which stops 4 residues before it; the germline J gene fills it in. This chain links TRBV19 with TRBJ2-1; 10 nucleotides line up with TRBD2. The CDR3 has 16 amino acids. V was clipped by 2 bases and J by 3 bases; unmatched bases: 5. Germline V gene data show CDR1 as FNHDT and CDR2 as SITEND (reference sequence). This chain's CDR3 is CASSILGGQVYAEQFF. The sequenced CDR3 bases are TGTGCCAGCAGTATCCTGGGGGGGCAAGTCTATGCT. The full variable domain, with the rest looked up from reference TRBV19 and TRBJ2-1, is GGIITQTPKFLIGQEGQKLTLKCQQNFNHDTMYWYRQDSGKGLRLIYYSITENDLQKGDLSEGYDASREKKSSFSLTVTSAQKNEMAVFLCASSILGGQVYAEQFFGPGTRLTVL.

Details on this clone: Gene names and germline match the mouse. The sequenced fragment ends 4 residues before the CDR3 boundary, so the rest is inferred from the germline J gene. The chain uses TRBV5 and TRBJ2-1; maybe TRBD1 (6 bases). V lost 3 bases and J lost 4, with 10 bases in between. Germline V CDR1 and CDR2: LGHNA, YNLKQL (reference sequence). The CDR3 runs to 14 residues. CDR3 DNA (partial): TGTGCCAGCAGCCATGGGACAAAATATGCT. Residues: CASSHGTKYA. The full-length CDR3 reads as CASSHGTKYAEQFF.

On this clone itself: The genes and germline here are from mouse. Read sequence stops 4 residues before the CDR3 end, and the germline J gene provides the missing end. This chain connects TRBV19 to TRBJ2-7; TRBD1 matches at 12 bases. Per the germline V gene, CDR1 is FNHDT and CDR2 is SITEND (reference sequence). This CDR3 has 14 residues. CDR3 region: CASSPGTGGHEQYF. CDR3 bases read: TGTGCCAGCAGTCCCGGGACAGGGGGCCAT.

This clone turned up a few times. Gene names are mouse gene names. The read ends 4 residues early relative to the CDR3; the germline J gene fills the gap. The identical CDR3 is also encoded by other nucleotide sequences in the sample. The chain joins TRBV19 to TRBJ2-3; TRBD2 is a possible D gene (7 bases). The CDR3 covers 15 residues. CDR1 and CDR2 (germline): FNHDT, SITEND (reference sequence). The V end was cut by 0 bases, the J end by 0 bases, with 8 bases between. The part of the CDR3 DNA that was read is TGTGCCAGCAGTATAGGGGGGGCTAGTGCAGAA. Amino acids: CASSIGGASAE. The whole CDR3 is CASSIGGASAETLYF.

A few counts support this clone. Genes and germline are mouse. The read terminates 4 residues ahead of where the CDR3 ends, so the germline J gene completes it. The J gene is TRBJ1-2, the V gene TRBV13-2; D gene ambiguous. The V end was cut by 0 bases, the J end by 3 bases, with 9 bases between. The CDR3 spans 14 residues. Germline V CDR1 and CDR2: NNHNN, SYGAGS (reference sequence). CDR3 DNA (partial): TGTGCCAGCGGTGATGCCCCCAGCGACTCC. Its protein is CASGDAPSDS. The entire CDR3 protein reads CASGDAPSDSDYTF.

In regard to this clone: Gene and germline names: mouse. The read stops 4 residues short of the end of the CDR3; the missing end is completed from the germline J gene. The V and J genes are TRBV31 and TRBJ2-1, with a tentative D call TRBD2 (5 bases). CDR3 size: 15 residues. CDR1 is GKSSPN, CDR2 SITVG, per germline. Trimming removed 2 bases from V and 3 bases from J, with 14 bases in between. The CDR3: CAWSDTAGLYAEQFF. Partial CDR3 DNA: TGTGCCTGGAGTGACACTGCTGGGCTCTATGCT.

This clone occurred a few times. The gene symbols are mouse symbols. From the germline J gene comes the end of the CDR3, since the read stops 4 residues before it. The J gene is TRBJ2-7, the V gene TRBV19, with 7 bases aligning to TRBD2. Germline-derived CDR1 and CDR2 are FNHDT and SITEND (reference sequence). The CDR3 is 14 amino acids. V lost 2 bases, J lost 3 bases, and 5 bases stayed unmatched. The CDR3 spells CASSIAWGIYEQYF. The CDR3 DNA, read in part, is TGTGCCAGCAGTATCGCCTGGGGGATCTAT.

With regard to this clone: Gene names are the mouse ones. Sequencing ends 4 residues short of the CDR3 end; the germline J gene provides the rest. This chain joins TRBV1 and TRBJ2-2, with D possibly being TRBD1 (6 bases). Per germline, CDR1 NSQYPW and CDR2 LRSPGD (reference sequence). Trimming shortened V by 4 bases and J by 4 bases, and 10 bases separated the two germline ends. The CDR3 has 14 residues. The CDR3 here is CTCSDRVVTGQLYF. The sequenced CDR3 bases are TGCACCTGCAGTGACAGGGTTGTCACCGGG.

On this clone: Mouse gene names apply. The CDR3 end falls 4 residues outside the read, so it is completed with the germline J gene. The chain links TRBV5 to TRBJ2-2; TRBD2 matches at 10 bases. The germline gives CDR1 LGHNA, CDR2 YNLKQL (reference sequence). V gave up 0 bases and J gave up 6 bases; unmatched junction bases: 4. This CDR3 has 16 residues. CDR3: CASSQDGWGGAGQLYF. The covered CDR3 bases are TGTGCCAGCAGCCAAGATGGCTGGGGGGGCGCCGGG.

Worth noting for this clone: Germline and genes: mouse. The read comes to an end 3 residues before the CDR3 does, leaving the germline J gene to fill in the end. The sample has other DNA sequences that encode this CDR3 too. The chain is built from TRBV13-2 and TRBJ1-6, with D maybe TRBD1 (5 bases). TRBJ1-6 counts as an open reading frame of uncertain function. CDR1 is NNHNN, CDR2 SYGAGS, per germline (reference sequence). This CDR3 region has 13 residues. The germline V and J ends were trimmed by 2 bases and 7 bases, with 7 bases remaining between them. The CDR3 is CASGERGNSPLYF. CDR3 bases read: TGTGCCAGCGGTGAGAGGGGAAATTCGCCC.

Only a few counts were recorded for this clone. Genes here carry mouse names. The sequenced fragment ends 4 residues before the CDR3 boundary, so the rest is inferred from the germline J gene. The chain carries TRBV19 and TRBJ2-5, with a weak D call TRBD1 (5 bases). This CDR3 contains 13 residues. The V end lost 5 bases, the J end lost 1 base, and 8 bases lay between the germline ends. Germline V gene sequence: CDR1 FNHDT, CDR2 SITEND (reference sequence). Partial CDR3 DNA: TGTGCCAGCAGCAGGGAGGACCAAGAC. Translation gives CASSREDQD. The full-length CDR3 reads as CASSREDQDTQYF.

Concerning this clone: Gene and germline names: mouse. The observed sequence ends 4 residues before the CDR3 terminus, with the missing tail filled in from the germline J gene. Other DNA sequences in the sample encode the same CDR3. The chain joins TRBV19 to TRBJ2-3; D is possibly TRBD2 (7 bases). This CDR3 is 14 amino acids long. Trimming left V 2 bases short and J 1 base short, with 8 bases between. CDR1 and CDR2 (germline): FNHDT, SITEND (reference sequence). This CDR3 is CASSMGGRAETLYF. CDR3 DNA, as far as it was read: TGTGCCAGCAGTATGGGGGGCCGTGCAGAA.

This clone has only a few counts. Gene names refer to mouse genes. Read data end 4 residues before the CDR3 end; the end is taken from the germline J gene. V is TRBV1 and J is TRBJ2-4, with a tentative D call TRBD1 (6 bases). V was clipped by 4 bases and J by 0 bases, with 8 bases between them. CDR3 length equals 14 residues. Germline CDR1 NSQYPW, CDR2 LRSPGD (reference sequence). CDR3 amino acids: CTCSGDISQNTLYF. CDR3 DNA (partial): TGCACCTGCAGTGGGGACATTAGTCAAAAC.

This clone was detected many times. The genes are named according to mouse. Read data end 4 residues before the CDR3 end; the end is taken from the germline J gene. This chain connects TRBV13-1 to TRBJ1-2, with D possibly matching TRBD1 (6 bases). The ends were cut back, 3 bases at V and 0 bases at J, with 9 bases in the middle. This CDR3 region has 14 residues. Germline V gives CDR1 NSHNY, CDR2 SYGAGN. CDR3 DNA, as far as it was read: TGTGCCAGCAGTGCGGACAGCTCAAACTCC. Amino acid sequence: CASSADSSNS. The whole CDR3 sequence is CASSADSSNSDYTF.

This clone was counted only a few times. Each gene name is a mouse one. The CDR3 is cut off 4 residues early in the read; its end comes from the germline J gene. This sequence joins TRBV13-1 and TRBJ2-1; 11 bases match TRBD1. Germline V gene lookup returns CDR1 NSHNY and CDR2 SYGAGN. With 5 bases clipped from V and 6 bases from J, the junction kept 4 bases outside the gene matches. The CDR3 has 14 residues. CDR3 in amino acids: CASSGQGAGAEQFF. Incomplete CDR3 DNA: TGTGCCAGCAGCGGACAGGGGGCCGGTGCT.

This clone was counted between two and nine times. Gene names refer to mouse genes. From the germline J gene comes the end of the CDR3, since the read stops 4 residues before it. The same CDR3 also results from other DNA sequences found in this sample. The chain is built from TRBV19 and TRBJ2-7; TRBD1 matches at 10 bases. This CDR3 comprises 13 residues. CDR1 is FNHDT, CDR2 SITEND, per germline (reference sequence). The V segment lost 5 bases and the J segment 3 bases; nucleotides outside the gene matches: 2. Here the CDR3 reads CASRRTGGYEQYF. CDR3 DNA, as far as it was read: TGTGCCAGCAGGAGGACAGGGGGCTAT.

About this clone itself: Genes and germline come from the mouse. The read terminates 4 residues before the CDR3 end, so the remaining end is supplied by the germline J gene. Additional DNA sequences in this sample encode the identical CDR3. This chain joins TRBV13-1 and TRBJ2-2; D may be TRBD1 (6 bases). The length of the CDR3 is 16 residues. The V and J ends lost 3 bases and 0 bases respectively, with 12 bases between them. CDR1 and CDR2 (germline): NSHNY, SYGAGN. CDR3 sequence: CASSGGTKANTGQLYF. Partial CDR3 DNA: TGTGCCAGCAGTGGAGGGACAAAGGCAAACACCGGG.

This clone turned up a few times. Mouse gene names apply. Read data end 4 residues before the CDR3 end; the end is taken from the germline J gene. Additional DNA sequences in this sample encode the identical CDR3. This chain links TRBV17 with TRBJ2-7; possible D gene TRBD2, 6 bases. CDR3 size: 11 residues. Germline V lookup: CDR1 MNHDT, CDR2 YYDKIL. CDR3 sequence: CASSTGDEQYF. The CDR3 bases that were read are TGTGCTAGCAGTACTGGGGAT. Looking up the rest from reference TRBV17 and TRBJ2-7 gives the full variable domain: DTTVKQNPRYKLARVGKPVNLICSQTMNHDTMYWYQKKPNQAPKLLLFYYDKILNREADTFEKFQSSRPNNSFCSLYIGSAGLEYSAMYLCASSTGDEQYFGPGTRLTVL.

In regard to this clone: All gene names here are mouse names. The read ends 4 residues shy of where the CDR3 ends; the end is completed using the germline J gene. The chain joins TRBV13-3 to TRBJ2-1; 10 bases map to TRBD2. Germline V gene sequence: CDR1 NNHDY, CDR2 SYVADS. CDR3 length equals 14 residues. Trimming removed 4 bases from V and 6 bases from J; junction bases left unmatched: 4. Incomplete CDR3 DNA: TGTGCCAGCAGTCCTGACTGGGGGGTTGCT. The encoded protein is CASSPDWGVA. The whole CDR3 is CASSPDWGVAEQFF.

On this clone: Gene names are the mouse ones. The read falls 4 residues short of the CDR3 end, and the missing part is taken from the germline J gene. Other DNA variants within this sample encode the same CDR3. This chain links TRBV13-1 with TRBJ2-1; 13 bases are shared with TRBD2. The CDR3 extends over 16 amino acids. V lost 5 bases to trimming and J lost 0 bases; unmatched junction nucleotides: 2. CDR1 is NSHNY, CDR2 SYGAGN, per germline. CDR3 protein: CASSGTGGVNYAEQFF. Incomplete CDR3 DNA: TGTGCCAGCAGCGGGACTGGGGGGGTTAACTATGCT.

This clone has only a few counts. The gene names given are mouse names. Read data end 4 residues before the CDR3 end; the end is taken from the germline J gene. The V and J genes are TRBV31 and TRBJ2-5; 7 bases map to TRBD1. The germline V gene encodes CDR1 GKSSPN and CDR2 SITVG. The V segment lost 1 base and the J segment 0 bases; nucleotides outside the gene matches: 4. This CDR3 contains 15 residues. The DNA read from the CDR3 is TGTGCCTGGAGTCGACAGGGAGTTAACCAAGAC. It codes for CAWSRQGVNQD. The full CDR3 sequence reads CAWSRQGVNQDTQYF.

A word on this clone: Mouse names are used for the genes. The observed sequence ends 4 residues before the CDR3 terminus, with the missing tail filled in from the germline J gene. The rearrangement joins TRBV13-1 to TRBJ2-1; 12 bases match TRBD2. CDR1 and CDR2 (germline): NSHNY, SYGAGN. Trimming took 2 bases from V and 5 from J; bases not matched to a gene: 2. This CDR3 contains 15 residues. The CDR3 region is CASSDRDWGDAEQFF. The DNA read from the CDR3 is TGTGCCAGCAGTGACCGGGACTGGGGGGATGCT.